The present entry profiles one T cell receptor (beta chain) with its context. Original handling: Amplifying reference gene primers gave estimates of nucleated cell counts. Clones were sequenced by immunoSEQ multiplex PCR, and TCRdb holds only the in-frame ones, with some missing. From that table come the V and J calls and clone size; the DNA was used to work out D and trimming. The repertoire holds about 140,000 clones, with about 88% as singletons. This sample was taken from a study of blood T cell repertoires in COVID-19. Study-level information: Samples taken during acute and convalescent COVID-19 were collected in the United States, Italy and Spain. From T cells, B-cell-depleted T cells, or PBMCs came the material, which was cDNA or gDNA.

V shed 4 bases and J shed 2 bases, with 13 bases lying between them. The CDR3 spans 15 residues. Germline-derived CDR1 and CDR2 are KGHSH and LQKENI. This sequence originates from a human donor in a cohort sampled during active COVID-19. The sample was peripheral blood. The chain is built from TRBV18 and TRBJ2-3, with D perhaps matching TRBD2 (5 bases). For the CDR3, the DNA is TGTGCCAGCTCACGGGAGAGTTGGATCACAGATACGCAGTATTTT. It specifies CASSRESWITDTQYF.